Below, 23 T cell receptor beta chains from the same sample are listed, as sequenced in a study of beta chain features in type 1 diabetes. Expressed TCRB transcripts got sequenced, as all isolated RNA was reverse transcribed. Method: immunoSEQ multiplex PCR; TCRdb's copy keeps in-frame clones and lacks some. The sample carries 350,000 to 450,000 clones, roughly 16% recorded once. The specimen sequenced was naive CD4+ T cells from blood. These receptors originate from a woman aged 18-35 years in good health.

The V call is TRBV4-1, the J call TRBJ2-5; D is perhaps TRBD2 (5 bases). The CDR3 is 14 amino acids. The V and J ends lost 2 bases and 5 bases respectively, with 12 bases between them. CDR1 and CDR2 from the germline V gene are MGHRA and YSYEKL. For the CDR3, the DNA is TGCGCCAGCAGCCAACCCTCGGGAAAGGAGACCCAGTACTTC. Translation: CASSQPSGKETQYF.

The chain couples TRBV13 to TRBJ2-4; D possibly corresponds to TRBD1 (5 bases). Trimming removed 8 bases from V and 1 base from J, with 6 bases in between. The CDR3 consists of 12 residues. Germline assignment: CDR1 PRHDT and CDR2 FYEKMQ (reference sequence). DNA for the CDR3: TGTGCCAGCCACAGGGCCAAAAACATTCAGTACTTC. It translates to CASHRAKNIQYF.

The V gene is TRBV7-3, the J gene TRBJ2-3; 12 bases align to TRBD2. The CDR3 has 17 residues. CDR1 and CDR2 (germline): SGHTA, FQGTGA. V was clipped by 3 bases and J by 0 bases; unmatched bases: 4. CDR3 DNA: TGTGCCAGCAGCTTCGCCGGGACTAGCGGGAGCACAGATACGCAGTATTTT. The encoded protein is CASSFAGTSGSTDTQYF.

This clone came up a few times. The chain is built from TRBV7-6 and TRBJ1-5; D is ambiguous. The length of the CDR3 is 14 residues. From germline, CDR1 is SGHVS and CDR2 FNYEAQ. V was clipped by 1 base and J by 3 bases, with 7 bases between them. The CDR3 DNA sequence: TGTGCCAGCAGCTTAGGTAACAACAATCAGCCCCAGCATTTT. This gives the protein CASSLGNNNQPQHF.

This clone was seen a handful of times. CDR3 nucleotides: TGTGCCAGCAGTTTTGGGACAGGCCCCCCCGATACGCAGTATTTT. Protein sequence: CASSFGTGPPDTQYF. This sequence joins TRBV28 and TRBJ2-3, with 8 bases that match TRBD1. Germline CDR1 and CDR2: MDHEN and SYDVKM. This CDR3 has 15 residues. V dropped 3 bases and J dropped 6; count of bases not matched to a gene: 8.

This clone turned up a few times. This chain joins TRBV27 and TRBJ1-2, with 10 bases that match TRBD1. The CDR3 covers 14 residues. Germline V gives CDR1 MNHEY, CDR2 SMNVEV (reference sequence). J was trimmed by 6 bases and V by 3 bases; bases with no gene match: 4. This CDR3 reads CASSFRDRGHGYTF. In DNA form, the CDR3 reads TGTGCCAGCAGTTTCCGGGACAGGGGTCATGGCTACACCTTC.

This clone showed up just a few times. CDR3 coding DNA: TGCAGCACAACGACAGGCTATATGAACACTGAAGCTTTCTTT. This gives the protein CSTTTGYMNTEAFF. The gene calls are TRBV29-1 and TRBJ1-1, with D perhaps matching TRBD1 (6 bases). The CDR3 runs 14 residues. Germline assignment: CDR1 SQVTM and CDR2 ANQGSEA. V was pared by 8 bases and J by 0 bases, with 16 bases between.

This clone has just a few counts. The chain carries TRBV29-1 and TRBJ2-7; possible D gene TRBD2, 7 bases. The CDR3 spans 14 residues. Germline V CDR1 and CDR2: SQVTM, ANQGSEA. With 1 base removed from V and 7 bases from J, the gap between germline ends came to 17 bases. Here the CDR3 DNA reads TGCAGCGTTGAAGGTCGGGGGGCCAACTATGAGCAGTACTTC. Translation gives CSVEGRGANYEQYF.

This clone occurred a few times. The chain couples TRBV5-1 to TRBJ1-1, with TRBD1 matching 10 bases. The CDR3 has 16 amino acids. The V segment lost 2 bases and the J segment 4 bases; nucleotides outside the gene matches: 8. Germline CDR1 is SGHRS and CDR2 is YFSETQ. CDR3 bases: TGCGCCAGCAGCTTTACCGGGACAGGGGACGGCACTGAAGCTTTCTTT. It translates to CASSFTGTGDGTEAFF.

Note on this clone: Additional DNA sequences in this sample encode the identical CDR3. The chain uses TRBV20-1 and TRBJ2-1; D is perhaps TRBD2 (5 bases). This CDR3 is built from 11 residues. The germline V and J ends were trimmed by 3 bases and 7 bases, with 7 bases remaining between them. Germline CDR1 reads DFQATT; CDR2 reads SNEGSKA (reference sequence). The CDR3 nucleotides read TGCAGTGCTAGCCGCGGGAATGAGCAGTTCTTC. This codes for CSASRGNEQFF.

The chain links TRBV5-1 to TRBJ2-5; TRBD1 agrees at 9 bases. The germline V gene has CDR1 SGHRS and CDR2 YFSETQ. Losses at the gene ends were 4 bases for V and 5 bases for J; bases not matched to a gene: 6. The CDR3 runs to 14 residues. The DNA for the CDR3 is TGCGCCAGCAGCGGGGGACAGGGCAGGGAGACCCAGTACTTC. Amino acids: CASSGGQGRETQYF.

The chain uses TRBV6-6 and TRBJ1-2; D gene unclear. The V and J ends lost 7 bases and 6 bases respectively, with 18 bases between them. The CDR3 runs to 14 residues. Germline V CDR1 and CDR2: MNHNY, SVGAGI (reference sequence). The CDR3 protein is CASTPPGSRNGYTF. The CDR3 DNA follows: TGTGCCAGCACCCCCCCCGGGAGTCGGAATGGCTACACCTTC.

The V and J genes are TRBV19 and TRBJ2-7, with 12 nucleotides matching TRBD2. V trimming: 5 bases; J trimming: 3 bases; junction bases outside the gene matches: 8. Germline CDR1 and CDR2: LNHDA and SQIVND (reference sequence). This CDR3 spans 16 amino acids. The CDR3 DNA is TGTGCCAGTAGTGACGGGACTAGCGGGCGCCTCTACGAGCAGTACTTC. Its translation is CASSDGTSGRLYEQYF.

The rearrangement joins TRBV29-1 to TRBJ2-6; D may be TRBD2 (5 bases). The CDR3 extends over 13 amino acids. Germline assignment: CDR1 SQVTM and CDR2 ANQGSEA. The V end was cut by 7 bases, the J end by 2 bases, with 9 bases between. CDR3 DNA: TGCAGCGGCCTACTAGCTGGGGCCAACGTCCTGACTTTC. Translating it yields CSGLLAGANVLTF.

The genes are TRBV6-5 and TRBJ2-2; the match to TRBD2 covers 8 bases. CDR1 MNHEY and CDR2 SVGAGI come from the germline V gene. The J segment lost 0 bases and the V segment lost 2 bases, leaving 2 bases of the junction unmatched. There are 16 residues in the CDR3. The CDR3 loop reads CASSYEGLANTGELFF. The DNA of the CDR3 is TGTGCCAGCAGTTACGAGGGACTAGCGAACACCGGGGAGCTGTTTTTT.

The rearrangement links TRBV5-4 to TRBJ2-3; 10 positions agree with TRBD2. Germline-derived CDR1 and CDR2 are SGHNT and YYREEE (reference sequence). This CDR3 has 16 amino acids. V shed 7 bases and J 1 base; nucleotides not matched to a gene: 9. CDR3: CASGRLAGVGTDTQYF. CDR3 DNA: TGTGCCAGCGGACGTCTAGCGGGAGTCGGCACAGATACGCAGTATTTT. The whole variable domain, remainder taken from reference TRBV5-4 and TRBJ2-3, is ETGVTQSPTHLIKTRGQQVTLRCSSQSGHNTVSWYQQALGQGPQFIFQYYREEENGRGNFPPRFSGLQFPNYSSELNVNALELDDSALYLCASGRLAGVGTDTQYFGPGTRLTVL.

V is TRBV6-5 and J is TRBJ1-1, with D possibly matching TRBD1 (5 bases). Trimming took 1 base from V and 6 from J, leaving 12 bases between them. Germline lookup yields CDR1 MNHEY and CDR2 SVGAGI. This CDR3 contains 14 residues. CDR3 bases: TGTGCCAGCAGTTACTGGGGGGAAGGGCCTGAAGCTTTCTTT. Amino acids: CASSYWGEGPEAFF.

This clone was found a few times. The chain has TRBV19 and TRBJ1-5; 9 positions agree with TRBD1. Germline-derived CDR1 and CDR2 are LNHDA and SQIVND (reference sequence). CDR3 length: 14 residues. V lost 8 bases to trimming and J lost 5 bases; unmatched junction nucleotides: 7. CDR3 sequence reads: CASPPTGGYQPQHF. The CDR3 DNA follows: TGTGCCAGTCCCCCTACAGGGGGCTATCAGCCCCAGCATTTT.

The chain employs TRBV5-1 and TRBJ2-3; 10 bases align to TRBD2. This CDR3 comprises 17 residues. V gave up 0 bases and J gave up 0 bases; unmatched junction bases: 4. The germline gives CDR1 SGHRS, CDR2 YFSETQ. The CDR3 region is CASSLELAGSSTDTQYF. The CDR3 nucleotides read TGCGCCAGCAGCTTGGAACTAGCGGGGTCTAGCACAGATACGCAGTATTTT.

CDR3 DNA: TGTGCCAGCAGCCTTCCCGGGAACACTGAAGCTTTCTTT. Its translation is CASSLPGNTEAFF. This chain joins TRBV4-2 and TRBJ1-1; D uncertain. Germline-derived CDR1 and CDR2 are LGHNA and YNFKEQ. V was trimmed by 4 bases and J by 1 base, leaving 7 bases between them. There are 13 residues in the CDR3.

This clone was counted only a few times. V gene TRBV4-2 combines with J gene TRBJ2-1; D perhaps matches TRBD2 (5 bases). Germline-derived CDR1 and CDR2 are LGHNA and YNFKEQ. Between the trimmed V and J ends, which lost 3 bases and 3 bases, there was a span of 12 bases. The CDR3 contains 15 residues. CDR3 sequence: CASSQETRDYNEQFF. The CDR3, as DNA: TGTGCCAGCAGCCAGGAGACCCGGGACTACAATGAGCAGTTCTTC.

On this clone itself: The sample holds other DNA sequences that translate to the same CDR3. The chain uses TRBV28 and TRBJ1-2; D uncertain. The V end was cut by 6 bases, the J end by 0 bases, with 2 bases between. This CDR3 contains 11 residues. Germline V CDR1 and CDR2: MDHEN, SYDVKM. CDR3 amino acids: CASSSNYGYTF. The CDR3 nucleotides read TGTGCCAGCAGCTCTAACTATGGCTACACCTTC.

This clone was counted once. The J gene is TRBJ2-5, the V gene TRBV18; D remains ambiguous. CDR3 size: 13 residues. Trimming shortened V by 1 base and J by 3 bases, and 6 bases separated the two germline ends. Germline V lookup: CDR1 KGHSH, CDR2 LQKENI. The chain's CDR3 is CASSPRQKETQYF. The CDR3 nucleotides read TGTGCCAGCTCACCACGGCAGAAAGAGACCCAGTACTTC.